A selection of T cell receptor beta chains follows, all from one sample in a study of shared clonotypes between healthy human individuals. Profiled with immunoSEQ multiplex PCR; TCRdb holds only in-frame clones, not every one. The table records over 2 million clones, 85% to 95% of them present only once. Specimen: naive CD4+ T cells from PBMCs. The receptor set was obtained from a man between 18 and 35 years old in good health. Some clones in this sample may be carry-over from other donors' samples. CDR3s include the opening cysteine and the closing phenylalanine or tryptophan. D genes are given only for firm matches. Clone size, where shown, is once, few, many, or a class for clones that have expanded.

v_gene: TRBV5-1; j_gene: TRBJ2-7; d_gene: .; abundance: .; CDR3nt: TGCGCCAGCAGCCCGAATCGCGGGGCGGGCGAGCAGTACTTC; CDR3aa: CASSPNRGAGEQYF
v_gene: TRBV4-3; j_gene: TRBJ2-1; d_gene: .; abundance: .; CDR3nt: TGCGCCAGCAGCCAAGATTTGGGCTCCTCGGCGGGGGAGCAGTTCTTC; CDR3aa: CASSQDLGSSAGEQFF
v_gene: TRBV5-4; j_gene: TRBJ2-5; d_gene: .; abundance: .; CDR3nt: TGTGCCAGCAGGTCTTTCGGTGGGGAGACCCAGTACTTC; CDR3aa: CASRSFGGETQYF
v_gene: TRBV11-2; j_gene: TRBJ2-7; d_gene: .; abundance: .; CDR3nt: TGTGCCAGCAGCCCCAGTAGCGGTCGTTACGAGCAGTACTTC; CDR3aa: CASSPSSGRYEQYF
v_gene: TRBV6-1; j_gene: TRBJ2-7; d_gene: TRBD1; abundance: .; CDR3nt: TGTGCCAGCACTCCCACGGGACAGGGCTCCTACGAGCAGTACTTC; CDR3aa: CASTPTGQGSYEQYF
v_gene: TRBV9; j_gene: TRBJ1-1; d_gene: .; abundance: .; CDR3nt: TGTGCCAGCAGCCCCACCGGCAGGGCCCCTGAAGCTTTCTTT; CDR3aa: CASSPTGRAPEAFF
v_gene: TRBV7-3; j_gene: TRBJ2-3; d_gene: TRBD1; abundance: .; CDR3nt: TGTGCCAGCAGCTTGACAGGACAGGGGACAGATACGCAGTATTTT; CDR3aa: CASSLTGQGTDTQYF
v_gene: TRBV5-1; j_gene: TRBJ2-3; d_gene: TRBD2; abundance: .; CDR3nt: TGCGCCAGCAGCTTGCCACGGACTAGCCCCACAGATACGCAGTATTTT; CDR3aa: CASSLPRTSPTDTQYF
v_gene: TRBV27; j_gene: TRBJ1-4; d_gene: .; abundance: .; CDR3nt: TGTGCCAGTTTCACGGCCCGGGAGGGGGGCGAAAAACTGTTTTTT; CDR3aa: CASFTAREGGEKLFF
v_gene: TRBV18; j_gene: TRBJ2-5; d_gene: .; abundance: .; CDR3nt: TGTGCCAGCTCGGACAGAGTACAAGAGACCCAGTACTTC; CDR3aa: CASSDRVQETQYF
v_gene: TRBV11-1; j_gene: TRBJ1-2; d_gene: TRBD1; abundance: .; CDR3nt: TGTGCCAGCAGCGTGGACAGGGGTGGCTATGGCTACACCTTC; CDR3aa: CASSVDRGGYGYTF
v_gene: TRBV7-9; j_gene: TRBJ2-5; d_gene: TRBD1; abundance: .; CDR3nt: TGTGCCAGCAGCCCCAAGATGGGACAGGGTGTTACCCAGTACTTC; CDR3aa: CASSPKMGQGVTQYF
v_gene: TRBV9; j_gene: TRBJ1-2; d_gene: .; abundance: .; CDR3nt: TGTGCCAGCAGCGTAATGGGTTACGGCAATGGCTACACCTTC; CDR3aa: CASSVMGYGNGYTF
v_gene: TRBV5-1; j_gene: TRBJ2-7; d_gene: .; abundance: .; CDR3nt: TGCGCCAGCAGCTTGGGGTATCAACAGAGCTACGAGCAGTACTTC; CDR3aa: CASSLGYQQSYEQYF
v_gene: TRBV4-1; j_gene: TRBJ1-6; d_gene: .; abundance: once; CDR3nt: TGCGCCAGCAGCCAGGGTCAGGGGCACTTCGATAATTCACCCCTCCACTTT; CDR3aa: CASSQGQGHFDNSPLHF
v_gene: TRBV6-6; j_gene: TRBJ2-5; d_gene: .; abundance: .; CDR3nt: TGTGCCAGCAGTTCCGCACAGGGAAAGGCAGAGACCCAGTACTTC; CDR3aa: CASSSAQGKAETQYF
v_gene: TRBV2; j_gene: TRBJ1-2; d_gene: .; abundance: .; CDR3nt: TGTGCCAGCAGTCCCGGACACACAGGACACTATGGCTACACCTTC; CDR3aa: CASSPGHTGHYGYTF
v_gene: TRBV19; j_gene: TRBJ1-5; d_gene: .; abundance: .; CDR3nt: TGTGCCAGTAGTCTGATGCAGCTGCAGCCCCAGCATTTT; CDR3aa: CASSLMQLQPQHF
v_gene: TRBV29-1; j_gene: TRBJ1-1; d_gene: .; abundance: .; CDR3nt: TGCAGCGGGGTACACCGCCGGCTCGGGGCTTTCTTT; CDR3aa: CSGVHRRLGAFF
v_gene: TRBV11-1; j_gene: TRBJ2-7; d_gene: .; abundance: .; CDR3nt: TGTGCCAGCAGCCCTGGGACGGAATCCTACGAGCAGTACTTC; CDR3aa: CASSPGTESYEQYF
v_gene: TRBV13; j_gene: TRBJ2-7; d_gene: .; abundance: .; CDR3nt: TGTGCCAGCAGCCGACTCGGGGATCATCTGGGAGAGCAGTACTTC; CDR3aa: CASSRLGDHLGEQYF
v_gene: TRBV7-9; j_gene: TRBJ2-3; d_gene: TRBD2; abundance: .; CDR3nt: TGTGCCAGCAGCTTCGGGACTAGCGGGAGAAGTTTAACAGATACGCAGTATTTT; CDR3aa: CASSFGTSGRSLTDTQYF
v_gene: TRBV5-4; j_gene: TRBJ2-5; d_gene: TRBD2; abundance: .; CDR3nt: TGTGCCAGCAGCTTGTGGGGGGGTCGGGAGACCCAGTACTTC; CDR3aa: CASSLWGGRETQYF
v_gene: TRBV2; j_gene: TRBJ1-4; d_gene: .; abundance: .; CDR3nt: TGTGCCAGCAGTGACGGGGGGGCGAATGAAAAACTGTTTTTT; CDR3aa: CASSDGGANEKLFF
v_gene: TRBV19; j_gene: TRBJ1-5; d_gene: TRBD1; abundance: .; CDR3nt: TGTGCCAGTAGTATAAGCGCAGGGGGATATCAGCCCCAGCATTTT; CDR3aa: CASSISAGGYQPQHF
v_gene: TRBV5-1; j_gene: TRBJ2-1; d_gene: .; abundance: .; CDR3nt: TGCGCCAGCAGCTCCGGACCTTCCTACAATGAGCAGTTCTTC; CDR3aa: CASSSGPSYNEQFF
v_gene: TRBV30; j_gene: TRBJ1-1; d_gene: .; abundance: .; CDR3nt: TGTGCCTGGAATTCGGGCAGGTTGGCCACTGAAGCTTTCTTT; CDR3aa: CAWNSGRLATEAFF
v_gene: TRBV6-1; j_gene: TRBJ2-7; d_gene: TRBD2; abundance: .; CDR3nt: TGTGCCAGCAGTGACGACAGGATAGCGGGAGGCTGGTACGAGCAGTACTTC; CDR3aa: CASSDDRIAGGWYEQYF
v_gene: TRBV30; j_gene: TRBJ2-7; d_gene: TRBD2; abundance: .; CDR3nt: TGTGCCTGGAGCTTACTGGGACTAGCGGCATCCTACGAGCAGTACTTC; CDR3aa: CAWSLLGLAASYEQYF
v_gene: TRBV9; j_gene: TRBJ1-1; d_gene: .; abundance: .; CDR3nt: TGTGCCAGCAGCGTAGTCTCGGCTGACACTGAAGCTTTCTTT; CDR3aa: CASSVVSADTEAFF
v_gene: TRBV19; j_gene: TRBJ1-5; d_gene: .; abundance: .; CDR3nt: TGTGCCAGTAGTACAGTTCCCTCGGATCTTAGCAATCAGCCCCAGCATTTT; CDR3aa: CASSTVPSDLSNQPQHF
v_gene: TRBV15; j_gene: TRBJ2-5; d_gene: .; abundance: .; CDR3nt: TGTGCCACCAGCAGGGGGTTTCAAGAGACCCAGTACTTC; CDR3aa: CATSRGFQETQYF
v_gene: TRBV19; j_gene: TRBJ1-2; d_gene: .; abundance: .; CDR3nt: TGTGCCAGTAGTCTAACTACGGCAGTCGGTGGCTACACCTTC; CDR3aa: CASSLTTAVGGYTF
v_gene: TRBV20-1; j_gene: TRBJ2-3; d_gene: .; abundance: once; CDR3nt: TGCAGTGCTACTTGGGAAGATACGCAGTATTTT; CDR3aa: CSATWEDTQYF
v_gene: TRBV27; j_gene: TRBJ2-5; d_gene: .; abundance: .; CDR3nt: TGTGCCAGCAGCCCAAGGGCGGGTAATTGGGGTGTCCAGTACTTC; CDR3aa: CASSPRAGNWGVQYF
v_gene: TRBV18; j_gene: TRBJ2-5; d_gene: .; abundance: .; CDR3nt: TGTGCCAGCTCCCTAGACCAAGAGACCCAGTACTTC; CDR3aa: CASSLDQETQYF
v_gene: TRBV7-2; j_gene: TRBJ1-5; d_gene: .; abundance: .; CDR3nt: TGTGCCAGCAGCGCAACCTCCCGGGGGAATCAGCCCCAGCATTTT; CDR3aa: CASSATSRGNQPQHF
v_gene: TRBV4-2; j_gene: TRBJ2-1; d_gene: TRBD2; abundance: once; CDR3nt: TGTGCCAGCAGCCCCCGGACTAGCGGGGGAAGTTACAATGAGCAGTTCTTC; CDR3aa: CASSPRTSGGSYNEQFF
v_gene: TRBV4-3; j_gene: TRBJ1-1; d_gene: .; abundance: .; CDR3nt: TGCGCCAGCAGCCAAGGATTCGTCGGGATGAACACTGAAGCTTTCTTT; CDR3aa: CASSQGFVGMNTEAFF
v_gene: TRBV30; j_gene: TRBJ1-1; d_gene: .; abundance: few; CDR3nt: TGTGCCCGCCAAACCACAGGGATGCGGGCTTTCTTT; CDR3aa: CARQTTGMRAFF
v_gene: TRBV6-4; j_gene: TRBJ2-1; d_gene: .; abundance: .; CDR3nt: TGTGCCAGCAGTGACAATGGAGGGTATGAGCAGTTCTTC; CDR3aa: CASSDNGGYEQFF
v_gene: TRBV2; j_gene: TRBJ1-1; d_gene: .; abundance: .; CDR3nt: TGTGCCAGCAGTGAAGCGGGACCCTCGGCGACAACTGAAGCTTTCTTT; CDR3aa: CASSEAGPSATTEAFF
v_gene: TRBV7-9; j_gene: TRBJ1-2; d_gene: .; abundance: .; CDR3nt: TGTGCCAGCAGCTCTTCAAGGGACATTCATGGCTACACCTTC; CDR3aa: CASSSSRDIHGYTF
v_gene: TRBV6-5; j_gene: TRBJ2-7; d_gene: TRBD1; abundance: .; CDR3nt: TGTGCCAGCAGTCCTGACAGGGGGCAGCGCTACGAGCAGTACTTC; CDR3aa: CASSPDRGQRYEQYF
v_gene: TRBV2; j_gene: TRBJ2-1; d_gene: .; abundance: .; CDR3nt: TGTGCCAGCAGTGAACCTGAGTACAATGAGCAGTTCTTC; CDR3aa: CASSEPEYNEQFF
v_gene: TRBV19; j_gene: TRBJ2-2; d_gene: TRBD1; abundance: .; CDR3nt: TGTGCCACTCGGACAGGGTATGGCACCGGGGAGCTGTTTTTT; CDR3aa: CATRTGYGTGELFF
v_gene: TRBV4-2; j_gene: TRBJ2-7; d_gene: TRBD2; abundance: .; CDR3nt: TGTGCCAGCAGCCGGGGCGGGGGGACTAGCGGGTACGAGCAGTACTTC; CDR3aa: CASSRGGGTSGYEQYF
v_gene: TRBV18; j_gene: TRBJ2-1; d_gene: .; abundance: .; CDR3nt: TGTGCCAGCTCACCACGGACGGGCCCTGGCTATGAGCAGTTCTTC; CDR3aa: CASSPRTGPGYEQFF